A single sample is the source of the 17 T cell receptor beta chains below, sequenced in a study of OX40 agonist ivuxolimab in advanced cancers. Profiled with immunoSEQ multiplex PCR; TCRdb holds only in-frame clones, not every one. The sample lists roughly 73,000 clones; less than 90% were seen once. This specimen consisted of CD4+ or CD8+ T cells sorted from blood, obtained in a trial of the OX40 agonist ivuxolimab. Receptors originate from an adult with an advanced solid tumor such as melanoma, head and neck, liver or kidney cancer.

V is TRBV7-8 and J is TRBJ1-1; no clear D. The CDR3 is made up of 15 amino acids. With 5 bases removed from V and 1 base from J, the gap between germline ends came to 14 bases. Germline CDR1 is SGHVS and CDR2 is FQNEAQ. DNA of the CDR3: TGTGCCAGCAGCCCACGAAGGGCCGAGAACACTGAAGCTTTCTTT. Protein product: CASSPRRAENTEAFF.

The CDR3 loop reads CASSRDKAGELFF. The CDR3 DNA reads TGCGCCAGCAGCCGGGATAAAGCCGGGGAGCTGTTTTTT. The chain recombines TRBV5-1 with TRBJ2-2; maybe TRBD2 (5 bases). V was clipped by 4 bases and J by 6 bases, with 10 bases between them. Germline V CDR1 and CDR2: SGHRS, YFSETQ. The CDR3 extends over 13 amino acids.

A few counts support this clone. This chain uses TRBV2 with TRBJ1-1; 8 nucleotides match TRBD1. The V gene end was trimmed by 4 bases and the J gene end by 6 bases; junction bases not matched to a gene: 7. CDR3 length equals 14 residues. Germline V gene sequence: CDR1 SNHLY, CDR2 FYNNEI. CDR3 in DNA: TGTGCCAGCAGTGGGCAGGGGGCGGGGGCTGAAGCTTTCTTT. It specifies CASSGQGAGAEAFF.

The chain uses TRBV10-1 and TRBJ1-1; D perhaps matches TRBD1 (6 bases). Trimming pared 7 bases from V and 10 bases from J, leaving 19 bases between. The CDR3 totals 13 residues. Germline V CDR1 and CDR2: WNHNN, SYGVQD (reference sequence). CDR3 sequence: CASTRVQGEVAFF. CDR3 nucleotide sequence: TGCGCCAGCACCCGGGTACAGGGTGAGGTAGCTTTCTTT.

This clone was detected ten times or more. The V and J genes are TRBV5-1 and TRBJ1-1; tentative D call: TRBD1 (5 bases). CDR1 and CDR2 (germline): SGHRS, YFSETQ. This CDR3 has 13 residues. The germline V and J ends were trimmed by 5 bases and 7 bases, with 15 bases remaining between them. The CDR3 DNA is TGCGCCAGCAGACCCTCCGGGACGTATGAAGCTTTCTTT. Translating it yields CASRPSGTYEAFF.

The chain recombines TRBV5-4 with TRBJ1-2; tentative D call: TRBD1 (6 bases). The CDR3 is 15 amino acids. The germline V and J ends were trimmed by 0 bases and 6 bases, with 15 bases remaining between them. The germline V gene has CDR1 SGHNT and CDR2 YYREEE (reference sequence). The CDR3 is CASSLGQGTGNGYTF. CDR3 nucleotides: TGTGCCAGCAGCTTGGGTCAAGGAACAGGGAATGGCTACACCTTC.

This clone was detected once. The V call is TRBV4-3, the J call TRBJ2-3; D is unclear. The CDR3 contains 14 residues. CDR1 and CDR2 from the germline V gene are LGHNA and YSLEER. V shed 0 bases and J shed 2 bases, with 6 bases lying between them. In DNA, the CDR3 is TGCGCCAGCAGCCAAGATCAGAACACAGATACGCAGTATTTT. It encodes CASSQDQNTDTQYF.

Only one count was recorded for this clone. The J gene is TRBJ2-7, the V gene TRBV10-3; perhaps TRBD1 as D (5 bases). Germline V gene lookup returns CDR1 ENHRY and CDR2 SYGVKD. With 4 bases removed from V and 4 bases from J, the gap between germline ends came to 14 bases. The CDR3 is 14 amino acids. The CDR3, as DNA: TGTGCCATCAGTGGCCAGGACAACCCATACGAGCAGTACTTC. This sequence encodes CAISGQDNPYEQYF.

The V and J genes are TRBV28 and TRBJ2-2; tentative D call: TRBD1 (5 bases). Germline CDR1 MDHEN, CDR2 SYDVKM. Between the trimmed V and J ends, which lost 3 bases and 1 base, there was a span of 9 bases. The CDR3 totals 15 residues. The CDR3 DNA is TGTGCCAGCAGTTTCCAGGGTATGAACACCGGGGAGCTGTTTTTT. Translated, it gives CASSFQGMNTGELFF. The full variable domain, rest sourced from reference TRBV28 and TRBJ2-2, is DVKVTQSSRYLVKRTGEKVFLECVQDMDHENMFWYRQDPGLGLRLIYFSYDVKMKEKGDIPEGYSVSREKKERFSLILESASTNQTSMYLCASSFQGMNTGELFFGEGSRLTVL.

CDR3 sequence reads: CASSLAGGGRADTQYF. In nucleotides, the CDR3 is TGTGCCAGCAGCTTAGCTGGGGGAGGGAGAGCAGATACGCAGTATTTT. The rearrangement uses TRBV7-2 and TRBJ2-3, with 7 bases identical to TRBD2. CDR3 length: 16 residues. Germline V gene lookup returns CDR1 SGHTA and CDR2 FQGNSA. Losses at the gene ends were 0 bases for V and 4 bases for J; bases not matched to a gene: 7.

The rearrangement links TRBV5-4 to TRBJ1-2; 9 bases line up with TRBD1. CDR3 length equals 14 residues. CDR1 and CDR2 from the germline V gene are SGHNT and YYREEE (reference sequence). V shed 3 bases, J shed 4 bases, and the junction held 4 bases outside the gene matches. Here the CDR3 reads CASSWGDRAYGYTF. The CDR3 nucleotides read TGTGCCAGCAGCTGGGGGGACAGGGCCTATGGCTACACCTTC.

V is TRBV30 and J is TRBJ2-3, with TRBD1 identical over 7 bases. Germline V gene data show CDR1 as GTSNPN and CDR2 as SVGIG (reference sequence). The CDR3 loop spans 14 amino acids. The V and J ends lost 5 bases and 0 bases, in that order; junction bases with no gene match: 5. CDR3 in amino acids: CAWSKGASTDTQYF. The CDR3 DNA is TGTGCCTGGTCTAAGGGGGCTAGCACAGATACGCAGTATTTT.

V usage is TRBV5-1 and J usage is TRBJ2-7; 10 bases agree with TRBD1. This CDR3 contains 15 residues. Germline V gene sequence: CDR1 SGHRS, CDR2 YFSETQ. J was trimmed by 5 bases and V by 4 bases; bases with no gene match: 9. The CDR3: CASSPGDRGNHEQYF. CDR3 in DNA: TGCGCCAGCAGCCCGGGGGACAGGGGAAACCACGAGCAGTACTTC.

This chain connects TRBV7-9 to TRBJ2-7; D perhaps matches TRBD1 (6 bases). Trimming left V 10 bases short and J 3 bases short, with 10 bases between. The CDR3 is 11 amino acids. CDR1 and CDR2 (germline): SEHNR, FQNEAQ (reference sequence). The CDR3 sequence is CATVGGYEQYF. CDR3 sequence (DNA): TGTGCCACCGTAGGGGGCTACGAGCAGTACTTC.

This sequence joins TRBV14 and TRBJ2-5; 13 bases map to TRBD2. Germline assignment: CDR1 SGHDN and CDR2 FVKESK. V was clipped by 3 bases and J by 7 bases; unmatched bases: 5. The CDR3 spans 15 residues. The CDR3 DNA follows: TGTGCCAGCAGCCAGGGACTAGCGGGATTGGGGACCCAGTACTTC. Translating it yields CASSQGLAGLGTQYF.

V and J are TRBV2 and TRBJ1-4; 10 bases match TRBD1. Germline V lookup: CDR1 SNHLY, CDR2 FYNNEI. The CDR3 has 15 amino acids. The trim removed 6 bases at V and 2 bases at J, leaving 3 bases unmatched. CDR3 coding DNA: TGTGCCAGCAGGGACAGGGGGTTCACTAATGAAAAACTGTTTTTT. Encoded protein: CASRDRGFTNEKLFF.

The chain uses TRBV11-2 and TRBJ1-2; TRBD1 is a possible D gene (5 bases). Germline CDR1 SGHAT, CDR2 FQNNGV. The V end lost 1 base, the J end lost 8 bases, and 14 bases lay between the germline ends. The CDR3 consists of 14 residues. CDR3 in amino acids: CASSLGLRGTGYTF. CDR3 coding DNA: TGTGCCAGCAGCTTAGGACTACGGGGGACGGGCTACACCTTC.